The 28 T cell receptor beta chains listed next were all sequenced from one sample in a study of blood T cell repertoires in COVID-19. TCRdb's copy holds only in-frame clones and misses some; the assay was immunoSEQ multiplex PCR. In the table there are around 500,000 clones, more than 85% of which are singletons. The specimen was PBMCs or T cells enriched from blood (not recorded which). The receptors were sampled from a woman in her sixties or seventies who had recovered from COVID-19.

This rearrangement joins TRBV14 to TRBJ1-1; D gene ambiguous. The CDR3 runs 13 residues. Germline CDR1 reads SGHDN; CDR2 reads FVKESK. V was shortened by 0 bases and J by 5 bases, with 7 bases between the two germline ends. The CDR3 nucleotides read TGTGCCAGCAGCCAAGAGCGGCGTACTGAAGCTTTCTTT. Its translation: CASSQERRTEAFF.

DNA for the CDR3: TGCAGCGTTGACACAGGCACGCAGTATTTT. This encodes CSVDTGTQYF. The chain carries TRBV29-1 and TRBJ2-3; tentatively, D is TRBD1 (5 bases). The CDR3 spans 10 residues. V was cut by 3 bases and J by 9 bases, with 7 bases left in between. Germline CDR1 and CDR2: SQVTM and ANQGSEA.

In this sample, this clone turned up a few times. The genes are TRBV28 and TRBJ1-5; TRBD1 might be the D (6 bases). Per germline, CDR1 MDHEN and CDR2 SYDVKM. The V end was cut by 6 bases, the J end by 5 bases, with 11 bases between. The CDR3 has 13 residues. The CDR3: CASRSGGDQPQHF. The CDR3 DNA follows: TGTGCCAGCAGATCTGGGGGCGATCAGCCCCAGCATTTT.

The chain combines TRBV12-3 or TRBV12-4 with TRBJ2-1, with D possibly being TRBD1 (5 bases). CDR3 length equals 13 residues. V gave up 2 bases and J gave up 8 bases, with 10 bases separating them. DNA for the CDR3: TGTGCCAGCAGTTTACTTGACAGCCATGAGCAGTTCTTC. Protein sequence: CASSLLDSHEQFF.

The chain combines TRBV5-1 with TRBJ2-1, with D possibly matching TRBD1 (6 bases). The CDR3 runs 13 residues. Germline V gene lookup returns CDR1 SGHRS and CDR2 YFSETQ. V was shortened by 5 bases and J by 4 bases, with 10 bases between the two germline ends. The CDR3 reads CASRPQGYNEQFF. The CDR3 nucleotides are TGCGCCAGCAGACCCCAGGGGTACAATGAGCAGTTCTTC.

The table lists this clone with a count of one. The CDR3, as DNA: TGCGCCAGCAGCCCAGATAGCGGGGGGGCTGCCGGGGAGCTGTTTTTT. It is translated as CASSPDSGGAAGELFF. The genes are TRBV5-1 and TRBJ2-2; 11 positions match TRBD2. Germline CDR1 and CDR2: SGHRS and YFSETQ. The CDR3 is 16 residues long. Trimming took 4 bases from V and 6 from J; bases not matched to a gene: 8. Complete variable domain (other parts from reference TRBV5-1 and TRBJ2-2): KAGVTQTPRYLIKTRGQQVTLSCSPISGHRSVSWYQQTPGQGLQFLFEYFSETQRNKGNFPGRFSGRQFSNSRSEMNVSTLELGDSALYLCASSPDSGGAAGELFFGEGSRLTVL.

The chain recombines TRBV5-1 with TRBJ2-7; a weak D match, TRBD2 (5 bases). V gave up 0 bases and J gave up 3 bases, with 13 bases separating them. Looked up from germline, CDR1 is SGHRS and CDR2 is YFSETQ. This CDR3 comprises 15 residues. The CDR3 here is CASSLGVLLGYEQYF. Written as DNA, the CDR3 is TGCGCCAGCAGCTTGGGTGTCTTACTAGGCTACGAGCAGTACTTC.

CDR3 in amino acids: CASSLRRGLDTEAFF. For the CDR3, the DNA is TGTGCCAGCAGCTTAAGGCGGGGGCTGGACACTGAAGCTTTCTTT. The chain links TRBV11-2 to TRBJ1-1, with D possibly TRBD1 on 6 matching bases. V shed 2 bases and J shed 3 bases, with 13 bases lying between them. This CDR3 is 15 amino acids long. The germline gives CDR1 SGHAT, CDR2 FQNNGV.

The rearrangement joins TRBV11-3 to TRBJ1-1; tentatively, D is TRBD1 (5 bases). Looked up from germline, CDR1 is SGHNT and CDR2 is YENEEA. CDR3 length: 15 amino acids. Trimming stripped 3 bases from V and 6 bases from J, with 17 bases between. In DNA form, the CDR3 reads TGTGCCAGCAGCTTGGTATATTCAGGGTTCGCTGAAGCTTTCTTT. This translates into CASSLVYSGFAEAFF.

The J gene is TRBJ1-4, the V gene TRBV9; D possibly corresponds to TRBD1 (5 bases). Germline CDR1 and CDR2: SGDLS and YYNGEE. CDR3 length equals 15 residues. Trimming shortened V by 2 bases and J by 8 bases, and 16 bases separated the two germline ends. For the CDR3, the DNA is TGTGCCAGCAGCGTTTCCGCCAGGGATGTGGAAAAACTGTTTTTT. This codes for CASSVSARDVEKLFF.

This chain links TRBV3-1 (or the pseudogene TRBV3-2) with TRBJ1-1; a weak D match, TRBD1 (5 bases). This CDR3 is 13 amino acids long. V was clipped by 0 bases and J by 6 bases, with 8 bases between them. Looked up from germline, CDR1 is LGHDT and CDR2 is YNNKEL (reference sequence). The CDR3 bases are TGTGCCAGCAGCCAAGATCGGGGGGCTGAAGCTTTCTTT. Translation gives CASSQDRGAEAFF.

The chain recombines TRBV7-2 with TRBJ1-2; D is possibly TRBD1 (5 bases). The V end lost 1 base, the J end lost 8 bases, and 11 bases lay between the germline ends. The CDR3 is made up of 13 amino acids. Germline CDR1 is SGHTA and CDR2 is FQGNSA. The CDR3 sequence is CASSLDQGRGYTF. DNA for the CDR3: TGTGCCAGCAGCTTAGACCAGGGTCGAGGCTACACCTTC. The entire variable domain, with the rest obtained from reference TRBV7-2 and TRBJ1-2, is as follows: GAGVSQSPSNKVTEKGKDVELRCDPISGHTALYWYRQSLGQGLEFLIYFQGNSAPDKSGLPSDRFSAERTGGSVSTLTIQRTQQEDSAVYLCASSLDQGRGYTFGSGTRLTVV.

This clone was observed a single time. The chain employs TRBV23-1 and TRBJ1-5, with D possibly being TRBD1 (5 bases). TRBV23-1 has ORF status, its function being uncertain. Trimming cost V 3 bases and J 6 bases, with 12 bases left between them. The CDR3 totals 14 residues. CDR3 region: CASSQEGEGQPQHF. Written as DNA, the CDR3 is TGCGCCAGCAGTCAGGAAGGGGAGGGTCAGCCCCAGCATTTT.

The gene calls are TRBV30 and TRBJ1-2, with a weak D call TRBD1 (5 bases). V was clipped by 2 bases and J by 3 bases, with 13 bases between them. The CDR3 loop spans 14 amino acids. Germline V CDR1 and CDR2: GTSNPN, SVGIG (reference sequence). The CDR3 protein is CAWSRWGGDYGYTF. Here the CDR3 DNA reads TGTGCCTGGAGTCGTTGGGGAGGGGACTATGGCTACACCTTC.

This clone was detected only a few times. This chain connects TRBV6-5 to TRBJ1-1; tentative D call: TRBD1 (5 bases). Germline V gives CDR1 MNHEY, CDR2 SVGAGI. There are 14 residues in the CDR3. V was cut by 5 bases and J by 1 base, with 11 bases left in between. In DNA form, the CDR3 reads TGTGCCAGCAGTCTTACAGGCTGGAACACTGAAGCTTTCTTT. Protein: CASSLTGWNTEAFF.

The chain combines TRBV19 with TRBJ1-5; maybe TRBD1 (5 bases). CDR3 length: 12 residues. Germline loops: CDR1 LNHDA, CDR2 SQIVND (reference sequence). The ends were cut back, 9 bases at V and 4 bases at J, with 10 bases in the middle. CDR3 bases: TGTGCCAGCCGAAGGGGTAATCAGCCCCAGCATTTT. This translates into CASRRGNQPQHF.

The gene calls are TRBV7-9 and TRBJ2-7; tentative D call: TRBD2 (6 bases). Trimming shortened V by 4 bases and J by 2 bases, and 12 bases separated the two germline ends. CDR1 is SEHNR, CDR2 FQNEAQ, per germline (reference sequence). The CDR3 is made up of 14 amino acids. The CDR3 sequence is CASSSRDFAYEQYF. The CDR3 DNA sequence: TGTGCCAGCAGCTCCCGGGACTTCGCCTACGAGCAGTACTTC. The entire variable domain, with the rest obtained from reference TRBV7-9 and TRBJ2-7, is as follows: DTGVSQNPRHKITKRGQNVTFRCDPISEHNRLYWYRQTLGQGPEFLTYFQNEAQLEKSRLLSDRFSAERPKGSFSTLEIQRTEQGDSAMYLCASSSRDFAYEQYFGPGTRLTVT.

The genes are TRBV10-3 and TRBJ2-2; 7 positions agree with TRBD1. With V trimmed by 10 bases and J by 3 bases, 8 bases remained unmatched. CDR1 and CDR2 (germline): ENHRY, SYGVKD. The CDR3 loop spans 14 amino acids. CDR3 in amino acids: CATSGQNYTGELFF. The CDR3 bases are TGTGCCACGTCGGGACAGAACTACACCGGGGAGCTGTTTTTT.

V and J are TRBV11-2 and TRBJ1-4, with a possible D match to TRBD1 (5 bases). V lost 5 bases, J lost 13 bases, and 29 bases lay in between. This CDR3 region has 17 residues. Per germline, CDR1 SGHAT and CDR2 FQNNGV. The CDR3 sequence: CASSPCSLTAPCFGLFF. CDR3 nucleotide sequence: TGTGCCAGCAGCCCATGTAGCCTGACAGCCCCCTGTTTTGGACTGTTTTTT.

This rearrangement joins TRBV30 to TRBJ1-6, with a weak D call TRBD1 (5 bases). Germline values: CDR1 GTSNPN, CDR2 SVGIG (reference sequence). Between the trimmed V and J ends, which lost 3 bases and 7 bases, there was a span of 13 bases. CDR3 length equals 14 residues. CDR3 in amino acids: CAWRGQGRNSPLHF. The CDR3 coding sequence is TGTGCCTGGAGAGGTCAGGGTAGAAATTCACCCCTCCACTTT.

Points on this clone: The sample has other DNA sequences that encode this CDR3 too. This chain connects TRBV18 to TRBJ1-1, with 7 bases that match TRBD1. V shed 3 bases, J shed 0 bases, and the junction held 1 base outside the gene matches. The CDR3 totals 14 residues. Germline V gene sequence: CDR1 KGHSH, CDR2 LQKENI. Written as DNA, the CDR3 is TGTGCCAGCTCACCCGACAGGGTGAACACTGAAGCTTTCTTT. Translating gives CASSPDRVNTEAFF.

The chain uses TRBV2 and TRBJ1-1; D is unclear. The CDR3 loop spans 12 amino acids. V lost 6 bases and J lost 4, with 9 bases in between. Germline CDR1 SNHLY, CDR2 FYNNEI. The CDR3, as DNA: TGTGCCAGCAGGGTGATGAGCACTGAAGCTTTCTTT. Its translation: CASRVMSTEAFF.

The CDR3 DNA sequence: TGTGCCACCAGTGATCCGGGACAGGGGGCTTACAATGAGCAGTTCTTC. Translating it yields CATSDPGQGAYNEQFF. The V call is TRBV24-1, the J call TRBJ2-1; 12 bases are shared with TRBD1. The CDR3 extends over 16 amino acids. Per the germline V gene, CDR1 is KGHDR and CDR2 is SFDVKD. V gave up 3 bases and J gave up 4 bases; unmatched junction bases: 3.

This rearrangement joins TRBV28 to TRBJ2-7; 9 nucleotides agree with TRBD1. The germline V gene has CDR1 MDHEN and CDR2 SYDVKM. The CDR3 runs to 15 residues. V was clipped by 5 bases and J by 0 bases; unmatched bases: 5. In nucleotides, the CDR3 is TGTGCCAGCAGTCCCCCGGGACAGGGCTCCTACGAGCAGTACTTC. This gives the protein CASSPPGQGSYEQYF.

This CDR3 reads CASSRDSLILTNYGYTF. The CDR3 nucleotides are TGCGCCAGCAGCCGGGACAGCCTAATCCTAACGAACTATGGCTACACCTTC. This sequence joins TRBV5-1 and TRBJ1-2, with 7 bases lining up with TRBD1. The CDR3 has 17 residues. The germline V gene has CDR1 SGHRS and CDR2 YFSETQ. The ends lost 4 bases at V and 2 bases at J; junction bases unmatched: 14.

The J gene is TRBJ2-2, the V gene TRBV2; possibly TRBD1 for D (5 bases). V dropped 6 bases and J dropped 1 base, with 12 bases sitting between them. The CDR3 contains 15 residues. CDR1 SNHLY and CDR2 FYNNEI come from the germline V gene. CDR3 DNA: TGTGCCAGCAGAGTGGGGCAGCTGAACACCGGGGAGCTGTTTTTT. It translates to CASRVGQLNTGELFF.

The chain carries TRBV3-1 (or the pseudogene TRBV3-2) and TRBJ1-5; no firm D call. V was pared by 0 bases and J by 1 base, with 7 bases between. The germline V gene encodes CDR1 LGHDT and CDR2 YNNKEL (reference sequence). CDR3 length equals 15 residues. The CDR3 DNA follows: TGTGCCAGCAGCCAAGACCTACTGAGCAATCAGCCCCAGCATTTT. Encoded protein: CASSQDLLSNQPQHF.

The rearrangement joins TRBV2 to TRBJ1-1; TRBD1 matches 7 bases. V shed 9 bases and J 1 base; nucleotides not matched to a gene: 5. Germline CDR1 is SNHLY and CDR2 is FYNNEI. This CDR3 spans 13 amino acids. This chain's CDR3 is CARGRQGNTEAFF. DNA for the CDR3: TGTGCCAGGGGGAGACAGGGGAACACTGAAGCTTTCTTT.